Below, 2 T cell receptor beta chains from the same sample are listed, as sequenced in a study of blood T cell repertoires in COVID-19. Sequenced by immunoSEQ multiplex PCR; TCRdb stores in-frame clones only, minus some. This table holds about 160,000 clones, 87% found once. The sequencing sample was made of peripheral blood. The receptors here all came from a woman aged 60 to 75 who had recovered from COVID-19.

V usage is TRBV10-3 and J usage is TRBJ2-1; D may be TRBD1 (6 bases). The CDR3 sequence is 14 residues long. Germline CDR1 ENHRY, CDR2 SYGVKD. The germline V and J ends were trimmed by 8 bases and 1 base, with 12 bases remaining between them. The CDR3 here is CAIASGESYNEQFF. CDR3 DNA: TGTGCCATCGCCTCAGGGGAGTCCTACAATGAGCAGTTCTTC.

The CDR3 DNA sequence: TGTGCCAGCAGCTGGGACAGGGGAACGGCAGATACGCAGTATTTT. Protein product: CASSWDRGTADTQYF. The chain couples TRBV7-9 to TRBJ2-3; TRBD1 matches at 10 bases. This CDR3 comprises 15 residues. Germline CDR1 and CDR2: SEHNR and FQNEAQ (reference sequence). The trim removed 4 bases at V and 4 bases at J, leaving 5 bases unmatched. Drawing the rest from reference TRBV7-9 and TRBJ2-3, the complete variable domain is DTGVSQNPRHKITKRGQNVTFRCDPISEHNRLYWYRQTLGQGPEFLTYFQNEAQLEKSRLLSDRFSAERPKGSFSTLEIQRTEQGDSAMYLCASSWDRGTADTQYFGPGTRLTVL.